This entry describes one TCR beta chain. The sample holds other DNA sequences that translate to the same CDR3. This sample is part of a study of control samples from healthy donors and cancer patients. CDR1 and CDR2 from the germline V gene are SEHNR and FQNEAQ (reference sequence). The V gene lost 2 bases and the J gene lost 5 bases, with 6 bases spanning the gap. The CDR3 loop spans 13 amino acids. Here immunoSEQ multiplex PCR was the method, and the copy in TCRdb shows in-frame clones only, minus some. The sample lists just under 60,000 clones; roughly 90% were seen once. The genes are TRBV7-9 and TRBJ2-2; D not certain. The sequence was collected from a man in his forties with colorectal cancer. Specimen: PBMCs. The CDR3 coding sequence is TGTGCCAGCAGCTTATTGGGTACCGGGGAGCTGTTTTTT. This encodes CASSLLGTGELFF.